A single sample is the source of the 30 T cell receptor beta chains below, sequenced in a study of shared clonotypes between healthy human individuals (dated by TCRdb to about 2020). The library was produced with the immunoSEQ multiplex PCR assay. In its TCRdb copy, this immuneACCESS table keeps in-frame sequences only and misses some clones. Where compared with another copy, unresolved V genes explain less than half of these, and the others have no known cause. Here the sample has around 990,000 clones; around 77% occur a single time. The ten largest clonotypes hold about 0.89% of the sample. Sequences were obtained from memory CD4+ T cells from PBMCs. Sample cell subset or site, as interpreted from the label and publication: CD45RA-negative fraction. These receptors came from a man between 18 and 35 years old in good health. Some clones in this sample may be carry-over from other donors' samples.

The chain combines TRBV19 with TRBJ1-1; 12 bases fit TRBD1. There are 17 residues in the CDR3. The V segment lost 5 bases and the J segment 3 bases; nucleotides outside the gene matches: 10. The germline gives CDR1 LNHDA, CDR2 SQIVND (reference sequence). The CDR3: CASSPGTGGVGDTEAFF. For the CDR3, the DNA is TGTGCCAGTAGTCCCGGGACAGGGGGCGTGGGCGACACTGAAGCTTTCTTT.

This clone occurred once. V and J are TRBV7-2 and TRBJ2-1; TRBD2 might be the D (6 bases). V shed 1 base and J shed 4 bases, with 17 bases lying between them. Germline V gene data show CDR1 as SGHTA and CDR2 as FQGNSA. The CDR3 is 17 amino acids. In DNA form, the CDR3 reads TGTGCCAGCAGCTTAGGTTCGGGGGTGGTTGTATACAATGAGCAGTTCTTC. Translation gives CASSLGSGVVVYNEQFF.

The V and J genes are TRBV7-9 and TRBJ2-5, with D possibly TRBD2 on 6 matching bases. Germline CDR1 SEHNR, CDR2 FQNEAQ (reference sequence). The CDR3 has 12 residues. Trimming pared 1 base from V and 7 bases from J, leaving 7 bases between. The CDR3 spells CASSLDGGTQYF. DNA for the CDR3: TGTGCCAGCAGCTTAGACGGGGGGACCCAGTACTTC.

The V gene is TRBV28, the J gene TRBJ2-5, with 9 bases matching TRBD1. V was clipped by 6 bases and J by 6 bases; unmatched bases: 8. The CDR3 length is 14 residues. Per the germline V gene, CDR1 is MDHEN and CDR2 is SYDVKM. This chain's CDR3 is CASRRRQGGKTQYF. The CDR3 DNA sequence: TGTGCCAGCAGACGAAGACAGGGGGGAAAGACCCAGTACTTC.

The chain combines TRBV6-6 with TRBJ2-7, with a weak D call TRBD1 (6 bases). This CDR3 spans 13 amino acids. Trimming shortened V by 6 bases and J by 3 bases, and 12 bases separated the two germline ends. The V gene's germline CDR1 is MNHNY and CDR2 SVGAGI (reference sequence). CDR3 in DNA: TGTGCCAGCAGGGTGGACAGCTACTACGAGCAGTACTTC. Residues: CASRVDSYYEQYF.

The V gene is TRBV30, the J gene TRBJ2-3, with 15 bases matching TRBD2. CDR1 and CDR2 from the germline V gene are GTSNPN and SVGIG (reference sequence). The CDR3 is 17 amino acids. V lost 1 base, J lost 3 bases, and 5 bases stayed unmatched. As DNA, the CDR3 is TGTGCCTGGAGTGGGACTAGCGGGAGGGCGTGGACAGATACGCAGTATTTT. This gives the protein CAWSGTSGRAWTDTQYF.

This chain joins TRBV7-8 and TRBJ1-1; possibly TRBD1 for D (6 bases). Trimming took off 1 base at V and 6 bases at J, with 12 bases between the two ends. The CDR3 has 14 amino acids. Germline loops: CDR1 SGHVS, CDR2 FQNEAQ. For the CDR3, the DNA is TGTGCCAGCAGCTTAGAACTCCGACAGGCTGAAGCTTTCTTT. This gives the protein CASSLELRQAEAFF.

This clone showed up just a few times. The chain couples TRBV2 to TRBJ2-6; perhaps TRBD2 as D (5 bases). The V end lost 5 bases, the J end lost 0 bases, and 11 bases lay between the germline ends. This CDR3 contains 16 residues. Per germline, CDR1 SNHLY and CDR2 FYNNEI. The CDR3 DNA is TGTGCCAGCAGTTCCGGGGTGTACTCTGGGGCCAACGTCCTGACTTTC. This codes for CASSSGVYSGANVLTF.

This clone was picked up a small number of times. The V call is TRBV4-3, the J call TRBJ2-7; no reliable D call. V was shortened by 1 base and J by 2 bases, with 18 bases between the two germline ends. The CDR3 is made up of 17 amino acids. Germline V lookup: CDR1 LGHNA, CDR2 YSLEER. The CDR3 region has the DNA TGCGCCAGCAGCCAAGTAAAGGTAGATAGCTCACCCTACGAGCAGTACTTC. It codes for CASSQVKVDSSPYEQYF.

This clone was recorded once. The DNA for the CDR3 is TGTGCCAGCAGCTCACAGGGTGGGCGCTCTGGAAACACCATATATTTT. It yields the protein CASSSQGGRSGNTIYF. The V and J genes are TRBV7-2 and TRBJ1-3, with a weak D call TRBD1 (6 bases). The CDR3 covers 16 residues. The V gene's germline CDR1 is SGHTA and CDR2 FQGNSA. Trimming shortened V by 4 bases and J by 0 bases, and 13 bases separated the two germline ends.

The chain combines TRBV5-1 with TRBJ2-3; D is possibly TRBD1 or TRBD2 (5 bases each). Germline CDR1 SGHRS, CDR2 YFSETQ. The CDR3 is 16 amino acids. The V and J ends lost 3 bases and 8 bases respectively, with 22 bases between them. The DNA for the CDR3 is TGCGCCAGCAGCTCAACCCGGGACCCCGGTGTCCGTACGCAGTATTTT. It translates to CASSSTRDPGVRTQYF.

This clone was observed a few times. J is TRBJ2-3 and V is TRBV18; D is uncertain. Trimming pared 1 base from V and 0 bases from J, leaving 11 bases between. The germline CDR1 and CDR2 sequences are KGHSH and LQKENI. This CDR3 has 16 amino acids. The CDR3 loop reads CASSPLGPQSTDTQYF. In DNA, the CDR3 is TGTGCCAGCTCACCACTTGGACCCCAGAGCACAGATACGCAGTATTTT.

J is TRBJ2-5 and V is TRBV29-1; tentative D call: TRBD2 (5 bases). The CDR3 sequence is 14 residues long. Germline lookup yields CDR1 SQVTM and CDR2 ANQGSEA. The V gene lost 4 bases and the J gene lost 5 bases, with 17 bases spanning the gap. The CDR3: CSVGRLLDWETQYF. The CDR3 DNA sequence: TGCAGCGTTGGCCGCTTACTAGATTGGGAGACCCAGTACTTC.

The chain is built from TRBV28 and TRBJ2-5, with TRBD2 identical over 8 bases. The CDR3 consists of 15 residues. Germline CDR1 reads MDHEN; CDR2 reads SYDVKM. The V gene end was trimmed by 5 bases and the J gene end by 3 bases; junction bases not matched to a gene: 8. CDR3 loop: CASSATSAAEETQYF. CDR3 nucleotide sequence: TGTGCCAGCAGTGCGACTAGCGCGGCAGAAGAGACCCAGTACTTC.

A single count supports this clone. This sequence joins TRBV5-3 and TRBJ2-4; D perhaps matches TRBD2 (5 bases). TRBV5-3 is annotated as an ORF whose role is uncertain. CDR3 length equals 19 residues. The V gene lost 4 bases and the J gene lost 0 bases, with 23 bases spanning the gap. The CDR3 is CARSPQRVGSGLAKNIQYF. The CDR3 coding sequence is TGTGCCAGAAGCCCGCAGAGGGTCGGCTCGGGGTTAGCCAAAAACATTCAGTACTTC.

For this clone: Other DNA variants within this sample encode the same CDR3. This sequence joins TRBV5-1 and TRBJ2-3, with D perhaps given as TRBD1 or TRBD2 (5 bases each). The V end lost 4 bases, the J end lost 4 bases, and 10 bases lay between the germline ends. The CDR3 has 13 residues. Per the germline V gene, CDR1 is SGHRS and CDR2 is YFSETQ. CDR3 loop: CASSLLGADTQYF. As DNA, the CDR3 is TGCGCCAGCAGCCTCCTGGGGGCAGATACGCAGTATTTT.

V usage is TRBV5-1 and J usage is TRBJ1-1; no clear D. The CDR3 is 13 amino acids. Germline CDR1 reads SGHRS; CDR2 reads YFSETQ. V was cut by 3 bases and J by 1 base, with 7 bases left in between. In DNA form, the CDR3 reads TGCGCCAGCAGCTCGGACGGGAACACTGAAGCTTTCTTT. This encodes CASSSDGNTEAFF.

The rearrangement links TRBV19 to TRBJ2-5; TRBD2 agrees at 9 bases. There are 14 residues in the CDR3. V trimming: 5 bases; J trimming: 4 bases; junction bases outside the gene matches: 5. Germline assignment: CDR1 LNHDA and CDR2 SQIVND (reference sequence). As DNA, the CDR3 is TGTGCCAGTAGTCCAGCGGGAGGAAGAGAGACCCAGTACTTC. Its protein is CASSPAGGRETQYF.

The chain employs TRBV7-3 and TRBJ2-3, with D hard to call. Germline V lookup: CDR1 SGHTA, CDR2 FQGTGA. This CDR3 is 13 amino acids long. Deletions cut 3 bases from V and 4 bases from J, with 8 bases between. CDR3 loop: CASSFSYADTQYF. The CDR3 DNA reads as TGTGCCAGCAGCTTTTCTTACGCAGATACGCAGTATTTT.

This clone was seen only once. V and J are TRBV20-1 and TRBJ1-4; D unclear. The germline gives CDR1 DFQATT, CDR2 SNEGSKA (reference sequence). V shed 5 bases and J shed 12 bases, with 13 bases lying between them. CDR3 length equals 11 residues. The CDR3 spells CSAGREEELFF. The CDR3 DNA reads TGCAGTGCTGGCCGGGAGGAAGAACTGTTTTTT.

This clone was detected many times. This chain joins TRBV28 and TRBJ2-7; the D gene is possibly TRBD1 (5 bases). Germline CDR1 is MDHEN and CDR2 is SYDVKM. V was cut by 1 base and J by 2 bases, with 12 bases left in between. The CDR3 contains 15 residues. CDR3 in amino acids: CASSLSPGRAYEQYF. DNA of the CDR3: TGTGCCAGCAGTTTATCCCCAGGGCGCGCCTACGAGCAGTACTTC.

The chain joins TRBV27 to TRBJ1-2; D is unclear. The CDR3 has 17 residues. Germline lookup yields CDR1 MNHEY and CDR2 SMNVEV (reference sequence). CDR3 coding DNA: TGTGCAAAGCAGTTTATAGTACAAGGCCCGGGAATGGACGGCTACACCTTC. This gives the protein CAKQFIVQGPGMDGYTF.

There are a few counts of this clone. The same CDR3 is also encoded by other DNA sequences in this sample. V is TRBV5-1 and J is TRBJ1-5; D remains ambiguous. Deletions cut 0 bases from V and 2 bases from J, with 6 bases between. CDR3 length equals 14 residues. CDR1 SGHRS and CDR2 YFSETQ come from the germline V gene. CDR3 nucleotides: TGCGCCAGCAGCTTGGATGGCGGCAATCAGCCCCAGCATTTT. Translating gives CASSLDGGNQPQHF.

J is TRBJ2-7 and V is TRBV19, with D unclear. This CDR3 contains 17 residues. Germline V gives CDR1 LNHDA, CDR2 SQIVND (reference sequence). V shed 3 bases and J shed 0 bases, with 18 bases lying between them. CDR3 residues: CASSMVLGPTYSYEQYF. CDR3 DNA: TGTGCCAGTAGTATGGTTTTAGGGCCTACTTACTCCTACGAGCAGTACTTC.

V and J are TRBV19 and TRBJ1-2; D call uncertain. Germline CDR1 and CDR2: LNHDA and SQIVND (reference sequence). Trimming stripped 3 bases from V and 4 bases from J, with 15 bases between. CDR3 length equals 15 residues. The CDR3: CASSIFGQAPYGYTF. The CDR3 DNA follows: TGTGCCAGTAGTATTTTTGGGCAGGCCCCCTATGGCTACACCTTC.

This clone was picked up a small number of times. The V gene is TRBV2, the J gene TRBJ2-3; perhaps TRBD2 as D (6 bases). Germline V gives CDR1 SNHLY, CDR2 FYNNEI. There are 16 residues in the CDR3. Trimming took off 1 base at V and 3 bases at J, with 14 bases between the two ends. The CDR3 here is CASSEVLGGMTDTQYF. CDR3 coding DNA: TGTGCCAGCAGTGAAGTTCTTGGCGGGATGACAGATACGCAGTATTTT.

The gene calls are TRBV7-2 and TRBJ2-5; tentatively, D is TRBD1 or TRBD2 (5 bases each). Germline CDR1 reads SGHTA; CDR2 reads FQGNSA. V was trimmed by 3 bases and J by 5 bases, leaving 19 bases between them. The CDR3 is 16 residues long. The DNA of the CDR3 is TGTGCCAGCAGCTTCGCCGGGACCAGCCTCGTGGAGACCCAGTACTTC. This translates into CASSFAGTSLVETQYF.

The CDR3 DNA follows: TGTGCCAGCAGTGCTGACAGGGGATGGAGTGGTGAGCAGTTCTTC. As protein: CASSADRGWSGEQFF. The chain joins TRBV6-1 to TRBJ2-1, with TRBD1 matching over 8 bases. CDR3 length: 15 residues. The trim removed 4 bases at V and 9 bases at J, leaving 11 bases unmatched. The germline V gene has CDR1 MNHNS and CDR2 SASEGT.

This rearrangement joins TRBV7-2 to TRBJ2-7, with D perhaps given as TRBD1 or TRBD2 (5 bases each). Trimming cost V 0 bases and J 2 bases, with 8 bases left between them. The CDR3 has 14 residues. Germline CDR1 SGHTA, CDR2 FQGNSA. CDR3 sequence (DNA): TGTGCCAGCAGCTTAGCAGGGGACGCCTACGAGCAGTACTTC. It specifies CASSLAGDAYEQYF.

J is TRBJ2-1 and V is TRBV5-8; D not resolved. The CDR3 has 11 residues. In germline, CDR1 is SGHTS, CDR2 YDEGEE. Trimming removed 1 base from V and 9 bases from J, with 5 bases in between. CDR3 DNA: TGTGCCAGCAGCTTGCTTGGTGAGCAGTTCTTC. Its protein is CASSLLGEQFF.